Listed here are 22 T cell receptor beta chains from one sample, sequenced in a study of CD8+ T cells in alopecia areata. Extracted RNA was reverse transcribed into cDNA, the sequencing template. Data came from immunoSEQ multiplex PCR; TCRdb stores just in-frame clones and leaves some out. In the table there are about 120,000 clones, approximately 51% of which are singletons. Treatment indicated: oral pan-JAK inhibitor, 5-10 mg twice daily. Here the sequenced sample was CD4+ T cells sorted from blood, taken at week 24, from a patient treated with tofacitinib. These receptors originate from a human donor with alopecia areata.

This chain uses TRBV7-2 with TRBJ2-1; D is unclear. Trimming shortened V by 1 base and J by 10 bases, and 11 bases separated the two germline ends. From germline, CDR1 is SGHTA and CDR2 FQGNSA. CDR3 length: 13 residues. The CDR3 DNA reads as TGTGCCAGCAGCTTAGTTTTCGCGTCAGAGCAGTTCTTC. Translating it yields CASSLVFASEQFF.

The CDR3 nucleotides read TGTGCCAGCAGTGCCGGGAGCAGTTTTAGGTACTTC. Its protein is CASSAGSSFRYF. J is TRBJ2-7 and V is TRBV28, with a possible D match to TRBD2 (6 bases). Per germline, CDR1 MDHEN and CDR2 SYDVKM. This CDR3 spans 12 amino acids. V lost 5 bases and J 12 bases, leaving 17 bases between the germline ends.

The chain carries TRBV9 and TRBJ1-2; D unresolved. This CDR3 has 15 residues. CDR1 is SGDLS, CDR2 YYNGEE, per germline. The V end lost 4 bases, the J end lost 4 bases, and 17 bases lay between the germline ends. The DNA of the CDR3 is TGTGCCAGCAGCCCCGCCGCCAGTGCCTCCTATGGCTACACCTTC. It is translated as CASSPAASASYGYTF. The entire variable domain, with the rest obtained from reference TRBV9 and TRBJ1-2, is as follows: DSGVTQTPKHLITATGQRVTLRCSPRSGDLSVYWYQQSLDQGLQFLIQYYNGEERAKGNILERFSAQQFPDLHSELNLSSLELGDSALYFCASSPAASASYGYTFGSGTRLTVV.

This clone was counted only a few times. The chain employs TRBV11-2 and TRBJ2-7; 7 bases are shared with TRBD1. The germline CDR1 and CDR2 sequences are SGHAT and FQNNGV. The length of the CDR3 is 15 residues. Trimming at V came to 5 bases and at J to 5 bases, leaving 12 bases not matched to a gene. CDR3 nucleotide sequence: TGTGCCAGCAGCCCCAGGGGGTCAAGGGGGAACGAGCAGTACTTC. Residues: CASSPRGSRGNEQYF.

The chain is built from TRBV7-9 and TRBJ1-6, with D unresolved. V lost 1 base, J lost 14 bases, and 15 bases lay in between. This CDR3 comprises 14 residues. Germline V gives CDR1 SEHNR, CDR2 FQNEAQ (reference sequence). The CDR3 sequence: CASSLGPAERALHF. The CDR3 DNA reads as TGTGCCAGCAGCTTAGGGCCGGCCGAAAGGGCCCTCCACTTT.

This chain connects TRBV7-9 to TRBJ1-2; 8 bases are shared with TRBD1. Trimming removed 11 bases from V and 4 bases from J; junction bases left unmatched: 12. CDR3 length equals 14 residues. Germline CDR1 reads SEHNR; CDR2 reads FQNEAQ (reference sequence). In DNA form, the CDR3 reads TGTGCCGCATTGACGGGACAGGCGACCTATGGCTACACCTTC. It codes for CAALTGQATYGYTF.

The chain combines TRBV25-1 with TRBJ1-2, with D perhaps matching TRBD1 (5 bases). V lost 3 bases, J lost 4 bases, and 12 bases lay in between. This CDR3 contains 14 residues. Germline values: CDR1 MGHDK, CDR2 SYGVNS. The CDR3 DNA reads as TGTGCCAGCAGTGACCCGACAGTCTTCTATGGCTACACCTTC. This codes for CASSDPTVFYGYTF.

The chain has TRBV4-1 and TRBJ2-5; D is possibly TRBD2 (5 bases). V gave up 4 bases and J gave up 0 bases, with 12 bases separating them. The CDR3 is 15 amino acids. Germline V CDR1 and CDR2: MGHRA, YSYEKL. The CDR3 DNA reads TGCGCCAGCAGCCCCGGGATGAGGTACCAAGAGACCCAGTACTTC. It specifies CASSPGMRYQETQYF.

This rearrangement joins TRBV30 to TRBJ1-1; D is ambiguous. V was pared by 0 bases and J by 4 bases, with 9 bases between. The germline V gene has CDR1 GTSNPN and CDR2 SVGIG (reference sequence). CDR3 length: 13 residues. CDR3 residues: CAWSVQVGTEAFF. The CDR3 nucleotides read TGTGCCTGGAGTGTGCAGGTAGGCACTGAAGCTTTCTTT.

This chain links TRBV23-1 with TRBJ1-1; D unresolved. TRBV23-1 carries the ORF label, with uncertain function. V was cut by 7 bases and J by 4 bases, with 7 bases left in between. This CDR3 spans 11 amino acids. CDR3 DNA: TGCGCCAGCACTGAGCCCACTGAAGCTTTCTTT. As protein: CASTEPTEAFF.

The chain employs TRBV15 and TRBJ2-1, with D possibly matching TRBD2 (6 bases). The CDR3 extends over 14 amino acids. V shed 3 bases and J shed 3 bases, with 9 bases lying between them. CDR1 and CDR2 (germline): LNHNV, YYDKDF (reference sequence). In nucleotides, the CDR3 is TGTGCCACCAGCAGCGGGGGTAGCTACAATGAGCAGTTCTTC. This sequence encodes CATSSGGSYNEQFF. The whole variable domain, filled in from reference TRBV15 and TRBJ2-1, reads DAMVIQNPRYQVTQFGKPVTLSCSQTLNHNVMYWYQQKSSQAPKLLFHYYDKDFNNEADTPDNFQSRRPNTSFCFLDIRSPGLGDTAMYLCATSSGGSYNEQFFGPGTRLTVL.

The chain combines TRBV30 with TRBJ2-3, with 9 positions matching TRBD2. This CDR3 comprises 15 residues. With V trimmed by 7 bases and J by 4 bases, 12 bases remained unmatched. In germline, CDR1 is GTSNPN, CDR2 SVGIG (reference sequence). This CDR3 reads CASSQGLAPSDTQYF. The CDR3 bases are TGTGCCTCATCACAAGGACTAGCGCCCTCAGATACGCAGTATTTT.

V usage is TRBV29-1 and J usage is TRBJ2-4; 8 nucleotides align to TRBD1. The CDR3 sequence is 12 residues long. The V and J ends lost 7 bases and 10 bases, in that order; junction bases with no gene match: 9. CDR1 and CDR2 (germline): SQVTM, ANQGSEA. For the CDR3, the DNA is TGCAGCGCGAACCGACAGGGGAGGATTCAGTACTTC. It yields the protein CSANRQGRIQYF.

The rearrangement joins TRBV23-1 to TRBJ2-7; D may match TRBD1 or TRBD2 (5 bases each). TRBV23-1 counts as an open reading frame of uncertain function. The CDR3 has 15 amino acids. V shed 4 bases and J shed 6 bases, with 19 bases lying between them. CDR3: CASSRFRDPEREQYF. In nucleotides, the CDR3 is TGCGCCAGCAGTCGATTTAGGGACCCTGAGCGCGAGCAGTACTTC.

V and J are TRBV5-1 and TRBJ2-2; D not resolved. This CDR3 spans 12 amino acids. Deletions cut 5 bases from V and 1 base from J, with 3 bases between. CDR1 SGHRS and CDR2 YFSETQ come from the germline V gene. CDR3 sequence reads: CASRENTGELFF. Here the CDR3 DNA reads TGCGCCAGCAGAGAGAACACCGGGGAGCTGTTTTTT. Drawing the rest from reference TRBV5-1 and TRBJ2-2, the complete variable domain is KAGVTQTPRYLIKTRGQQVTLSCSPISGHRSVSWYQQTPGQGLQFLFEYFSETQRNKGNFPGRFSGRQFSNSRSEMNVSTLELGDSALYLCASRENTGELFFGEGSRLTVL.

This clone was observed a few times. This chain connects TRBV6-6 to TRBJ2-7, with D possibly matching TRBD1 (5 bases). Germline V CDR1 and CDR2: MNHNY, SVGAGI (reference sequence). There are 12 residues in the CDR3. Trimming took off 6 bases at V and 3 bases at J, with 9 bases between the two ends. The CDR3 DNA follows: TGTGCCAGCAGCCGGCAGGGCTACGAGCAGTACTTC. Translating it yields CASSRQGYEQYF.

Notes on this clone: Other DNA sequences in the same sample also yield this CDR3. The chain couples TRBV5-1 to TRBJ2-5; D is undetermined. This CDR3 is built from 11 residues. CDR1 and CDR2 from the germline V gene are SGHRS and YFSETQ. The V gene lost 3 bases and the J gene lost 1 base, with 1 base spanning the gap. The DNA for the CDR3 is TGCGCCAGCAGCTCCCAAGAGACCCAGTACTTC. This codes for CASSSQETQYF.

The sample holds a few counts of this clone. The gene calls are TRBV25-1 and TRBJ1-2, with 8 nucleotides matching TRBD1. The V and J ends lost 3 bases and 7 bases, in that order; junction bases with no gene match: 10. The germline V gene has CDR1 MGHDK and CDR2 SYGVNS. The length of the CDR3 is 15 residues. CDR3 DNA sequence: TGTGCCAGCAGTGAGCCCTGGCAGGGGGCGGGTGGCTACACCTTC. It is translated as CASSEPWQGAGGYTF.

The chain recombines TRBV5-6 with TRBJ1-1; 7 nucleotides align to TRBD1. This CDR3 is built from 15 residues. Trimming cost V 1 base and J 9 bases; bases outside gene matches: 12. Germline-derived CDR1 and CDR2 are SGHDT and YYEEEE. The CDR3 is CASSLSSGTAGQAFF. CDR3 bases: TGTGCCAGCAGCTTGTCCTCCGGGACAGCTGGCCAAGCTTTCTTT.

The chain uses TRBV5-1 and TRBJ2-7, with 8 bases aligning to TRBD1. V was clipped by 4 bases and J by 4 bases; unmatched bases: 7. CDR3 length equals 14 residues. Looked up from germline, CDR1 is SGHRS and CDR2 is YFSETQ. The CDR3 loop is CASSPAGGMYEQYF. The CDR3 region has the DNA TGCGCCAGCAGCCCCGCAGGGGGCATGTACGAGCAGTACTTC.

The CDR3 sequence is CASSHTPGAGLQYF. The CDR3 coding sequence is TGCGCCAGCAGTCACACCCCGGGGGCTGGCCTGCAGTACTTC. V gene TRBV23-1 combines with J gene TRBJ2-7; either TRBD1 or TRBD2 may supply D (6 bases each). TRBV23-1 is recorded as an ORF, its role being uncertain. This CDR3 contains 14 residues. V shed 3 bases and J shed 9 bases, with 18 bases lying between them.

V and J are TRBV6-6 and TRBJ1-1; 7 bases match TRBD1. This CDR3 contains 13 residues. Germline V lookup: CDR1 MNHNY, CDR2 SVGAGI (reference sequence). With V trimmed by 6 bases and J by 8 bases, 9 bases remained unmatched. As DNA, the CDR3 is TGTGCCAGCAGCTATGACAGGGATAGGGAAGCTTTCTTT. Amino acid sequence: CASSYDRDREAFF.